The source of this TCR beta chain is a study of T cell repertoires in cytomegalovirus infection. Across the study: TCR beta signatures that were public indicated CMV infection and matching HLA type. Whole-study results and caveats: The ex vivo response was dominated by HLA-C-restricted CMV-specific TCR beta clonotypes. Cumulated frequencies of public TCR beta families served to identify carriers of CMV plus the relevant HLA.

This clonotype was recorded at least ten times. The antigen remains undetermined. TCRdb independently ran MiXCR on the reads; one entry per CDR3 protein. The table shows around 330,000 distinct CDR3 sequences, with under 20% occurring only once. Per the germline V gene, CDR1 is SGHDN and CDR2 is FVKESK. The V end lost 0 bases, the J end lost 3 bases, and 8 bases lay between the germline ends. The CDR3 is made up of 14 amino acids. The TCR comes from a human donor in good health (CMV status not recorded). Some clones in this sample may be carry-over from other donors' samples. This chain links TRBV14 with TRBJ1-1; D remains ambiguous. Material: PBMCs. CDR3 coding DNA: TGTGCCAGCAGCCAAGACGCAGGCTACACTGAAGCTTTCTTT. This codes for CASSQDAGYTEAFF.